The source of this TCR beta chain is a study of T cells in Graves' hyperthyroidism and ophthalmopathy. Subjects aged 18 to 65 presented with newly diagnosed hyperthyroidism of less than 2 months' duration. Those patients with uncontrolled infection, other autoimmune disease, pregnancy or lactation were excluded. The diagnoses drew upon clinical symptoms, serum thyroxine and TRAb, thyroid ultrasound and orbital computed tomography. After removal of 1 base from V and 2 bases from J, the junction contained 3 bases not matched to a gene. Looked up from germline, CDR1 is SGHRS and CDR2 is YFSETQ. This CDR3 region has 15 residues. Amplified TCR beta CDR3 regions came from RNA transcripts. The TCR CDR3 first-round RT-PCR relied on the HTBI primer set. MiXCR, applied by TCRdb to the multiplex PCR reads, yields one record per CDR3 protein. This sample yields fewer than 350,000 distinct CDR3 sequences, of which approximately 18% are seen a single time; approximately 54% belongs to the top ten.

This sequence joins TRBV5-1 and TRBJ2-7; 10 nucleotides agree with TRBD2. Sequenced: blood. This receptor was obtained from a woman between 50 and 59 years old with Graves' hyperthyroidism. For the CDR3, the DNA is TGCGCCAGCAGCTTGTGGACTAGCGGAACCTACGAGCAGTACTTC. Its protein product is CASSLWTSGTYEQYF.